The clone carrying this T cell receptor beta chain was counted ten times or more. The antigen is not known. The data were obtained in a study of T cell repertoires in cytomegalovirus infection. Study in general: Both CMV infection and a matching HLA type were indicated by public TCR beta signatures.

Study conclusions and caveats: What dominated the ex vivo response were HLA-C-restricted CMV-specific TCR beta clonotypes. The study identified carriers of CMV plus the relevant HLA from cumulative public TCR beta family frequency.

TCRdb analysed the reads with MiXCR anew, one entry per CDR3 protein. This sample has around 210,000 distinct CDR3 sequences, with approximately 7% found just once. The TCR was taken from a human donor in good health (CMV status not recorded). Some clones in this sample may be carry-over from other donors' samples. The specimen sequenced was PBMCs.

CDR3 bases: TGTGCCAGCAGCGGTGGGAAGAGCGGGGGGGATAGAGAGACCCAGTACTTC. Translating it yields CASSGGKSGGDRETQYF. The chain couples TRBV9 to TRBJ2-5, with 10 positions matching TRBD2. CDR3 length equals 17 residues. Germline V gives CDR1 SGDLS, CDR2 YYNGEE. V lost 3 bases, J lost 4 bases, and 12 bases stayed unmatched.